This T cell receptor beta chain was retrieved from a study of shared clonotypes between healthy human individuals. Study summary: CD4 naive cells filled three plates per donor, CD4 memory three, CD8 naive two and CD8 memory one. Regarding the study as a whole: Generation probabilities were higher for clonotypes shared across all four sorted-subset donors than for unshared ones.

V was pared by 3 bases and J by 5 bases, with 7 bases of the junction left unmatched. The germline CDR1 and CDR2 sequences are ENHRY and SYGVKD. The CDR3 spans 16 residues. With regard to this clone: Its target is not known.

Data came from immunoSEQ multiplex PCR; TCRdb stores just in-frame clones and leaves some out. This sample has around 990,000 clones, with roughly 80% found just once. Sample: memory CD4+ T cells from PBMCs. Subset denoted: CD45RA-negative fraction. V usage is TRBV10-3 and J usage is TRBJ1-4, with TRBD1 identical over 9 bases. The clonotype was recovered from a man aged 18 to 29 in good health. Some clones in this sample may be carry-over from other donors' samples. The CDR3 is CAISDGRTGENEKLFF. The CDR3 DNA follows: TGTGCCATCAGTGACGGCCGGACAGGGGAAAATGAAAAACTGTTTTTT.